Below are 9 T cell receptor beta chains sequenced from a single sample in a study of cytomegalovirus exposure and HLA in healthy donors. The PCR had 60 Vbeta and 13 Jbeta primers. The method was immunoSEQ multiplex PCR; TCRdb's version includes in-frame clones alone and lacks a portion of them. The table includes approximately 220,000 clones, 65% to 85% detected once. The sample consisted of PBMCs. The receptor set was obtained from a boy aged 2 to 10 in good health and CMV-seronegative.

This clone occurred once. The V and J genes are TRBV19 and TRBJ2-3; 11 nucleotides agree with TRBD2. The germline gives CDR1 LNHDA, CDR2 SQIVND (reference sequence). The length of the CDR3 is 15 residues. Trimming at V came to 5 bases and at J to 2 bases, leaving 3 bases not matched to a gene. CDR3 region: CASSPSGRNTDTQYF. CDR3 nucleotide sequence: TGTGCCAGTAGTCCTAGCGGGAGGAACACAGATACGCAGTATTTT.

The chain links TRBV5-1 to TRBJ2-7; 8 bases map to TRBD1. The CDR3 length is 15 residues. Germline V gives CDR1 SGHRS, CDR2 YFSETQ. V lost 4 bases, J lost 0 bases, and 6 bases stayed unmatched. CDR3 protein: CASSDGQGSSYEQYF. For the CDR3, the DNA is TGCGCCAGCAGCGACGGACAGGGTTCCTCCTACGAGCAGTACTTC.

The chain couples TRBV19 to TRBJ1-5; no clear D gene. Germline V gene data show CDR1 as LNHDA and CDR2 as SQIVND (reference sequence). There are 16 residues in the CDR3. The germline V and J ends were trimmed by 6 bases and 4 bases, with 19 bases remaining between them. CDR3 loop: CASSPAAGHPNQPQHF. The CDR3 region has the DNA TGTGCCAGTAGCCCAGCCGCAGGTCACCCAAATCAGCCCCAGCATTTT.

The CDR3 coding sequence is TGTGCCAGCAGTGAAGGTGTCGTGACAGTATTGCAGCCCCAGCATTTT. This gives the protein CASSEGVVTVLQPQHF. The V and J genes are TRBV6-1 and TRBJ1-5; possible D gene TRBD1, 5 bases. Germline CDR1 and CDR2: MNHNS and SASEGT. V lost 1 base and J lost 7, with 17 bases in between. The length of the CDR3 is 16 residues.

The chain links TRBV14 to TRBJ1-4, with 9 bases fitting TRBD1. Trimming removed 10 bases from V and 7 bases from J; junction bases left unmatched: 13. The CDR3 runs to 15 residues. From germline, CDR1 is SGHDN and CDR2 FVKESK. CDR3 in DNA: TGTGCCAAAGGGACAGGGAGGGGGGAGGGTGAAAAACTGTTTTTT. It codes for CAKGTGRGEGEKLFF.

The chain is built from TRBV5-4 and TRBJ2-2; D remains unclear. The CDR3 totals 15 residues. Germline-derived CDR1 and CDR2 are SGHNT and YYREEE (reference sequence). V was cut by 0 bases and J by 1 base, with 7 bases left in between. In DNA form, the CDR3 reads TGTGCCAGCAGCTTGGACAACCTGAACACCGGGGAGCTGTTTTTT. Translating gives CASSLDNLNTGELFF.

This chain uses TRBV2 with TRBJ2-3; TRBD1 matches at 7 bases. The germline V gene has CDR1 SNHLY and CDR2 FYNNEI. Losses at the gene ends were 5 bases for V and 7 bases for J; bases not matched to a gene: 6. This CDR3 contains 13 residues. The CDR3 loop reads CASSNRDSHTQYF. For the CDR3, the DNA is TGTGCCAGCAGTAACCGGGACAGCCATACGCAGTATTTT.

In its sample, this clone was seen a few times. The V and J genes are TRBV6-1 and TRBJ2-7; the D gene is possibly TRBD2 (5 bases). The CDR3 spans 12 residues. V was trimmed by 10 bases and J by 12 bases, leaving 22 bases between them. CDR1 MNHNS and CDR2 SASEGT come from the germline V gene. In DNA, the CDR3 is TGTGCCATCCCACGGCGGCTCCCGGGAATGTACTTC. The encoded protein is CAIPRRLPGMYF.

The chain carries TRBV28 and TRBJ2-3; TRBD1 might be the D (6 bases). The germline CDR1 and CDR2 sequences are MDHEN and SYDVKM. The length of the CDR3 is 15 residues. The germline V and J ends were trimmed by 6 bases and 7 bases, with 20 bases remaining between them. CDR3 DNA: TGTGCCAGCAGAGAGACAGGCCCCGAGGTAAATACGCAGTATTTT. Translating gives CASRETGPEVNTQYF.